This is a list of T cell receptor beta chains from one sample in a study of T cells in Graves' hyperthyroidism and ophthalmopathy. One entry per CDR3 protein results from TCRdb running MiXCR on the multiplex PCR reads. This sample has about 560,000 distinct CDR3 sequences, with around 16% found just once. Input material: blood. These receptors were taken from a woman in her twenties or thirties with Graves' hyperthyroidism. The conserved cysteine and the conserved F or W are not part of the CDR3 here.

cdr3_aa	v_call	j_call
ASSLGLAHSYEQY	TRBV7-2	TRBJ2-7
ASSPIRLTSGRSTDTQY	TRBV7-2	TRBJ2-3
ASSMGGSGSGRSEQF	TRBV19	TRBJ2-1
ASRPAAGNVNEQF	TRBV6-1	TRBJ2-1
ASSFVQGPQNIQY	TRBV7-9	TRBJ2-4
ASSTSGNEQF	TRBV2	TRBJ2-1
ASSRKSPGQGLNQPQH	TRBV6-1	TRBJ1-5
ATSRDPGETQY	TRBV15	TRBJ2-5
ASRRGGTDTQY	TRBV6-1	TRBJ2-3
ASKFPSGGNQPQH	TRBV2	TRBJ1-5
ASSIETSGTRGWFNEQF	TRBV19	TRBJ2-1
ATSDFSRSRNEQY	TRBV15	TRBJ2-7
ASSDSKLGAEAF	TRBV6-4	TRBJ1-1
SARPRWDPGGSYEQY	TRBV20-1	TRBJ2-7
ASGLEWGLNSPLH	TRBV27	TRBJ1-6
ASRATSGTYNEQF	TRBV12-3/TRBV12-4	TRBJ2-1
ASSLAWTEEQY	TRBV7-2	TRBJ2-7
SAKSSTDTQY	TRBV20-1	TRBJ2-3
ATSPGQGREETQY	TRBV24-1	TRBJ2-5
SARETGGLSYEQY	TRBV20-1	TRBJ2-7
ASIQGGETGELF	TRBV28	TRBJ2-2
ASRETSGSRPYNEQF	TRBV7-9	TRBJ2-1
ASSYSRDGTDSPPH	TRBV6-2/TRBV6-3	TRBJ1-6
SARGDYPSGANVLT	TRBV20-1	TRBJ2-6
ASSFGGLAPSYNEQF	TRBV12-3/TRBV12-4	TRBJ2-1
ASSAGDAPDTQY	TRBV7-2	TRBJ2-3
ASRQGARELF	TRBV6-1	TRBJ2-2
ASSWGGDTQY	TRBV27	TRBJ2-3
ASSLWGQEEVNSNQPQH	TRBV7-3	TRBJ1-5
ASSPQLGSGANVLT	TRBV18	TRBJ2-6
ASSYGTRVHEQY	TRBV6-2/TRBV6-3	TRBJ2-7
ASSLRGGQEETQY	TRBV7-8	TRBJ2-5
ASSIRYGQRNTGELF	TRBV19	TRBJ2-2
ATSRVGVEQF	TRBV15	TRBJ2-1
ASSDRRRNTEAF	TRBV25-1	TRBJ1-1
ASSMTRWGYNEQF	TRBV6-1	TRBJ2-1
ASSVRLAAYEQY	TRBV2	TRBJ2-7
ASSPPAGEGVEQF	TRBV27	TRBJ2-1
ASSEARGLAHEQY	TRBV2	TRBJ2-7
ASSLGRMGALGYT	TRBV7-2	TRBJ1-2
ASSTVGSSGGEQY	TRBV9	TRBJ2-7
ASTHPGGFVGEAF	TRBV6-2/TRBV6-3	TRBJ1-1
ASSVETGGNNEQF	TRBV9	TRBJ2-1
AWSRTGNYGYT	TRBV30	TRBJ1-2